One T cell receptor beta chain is described in this entry. This record comes from a study of control samples from healthy donors and cancer patients. Using immunoSEQ multiplex PCR, the repertoire was profiled, and TCRdb retains in-frame clones only, with some absent. The sample lists under 200,000 clones; just under 95% were seen once. CDR1 is LGHDT and CDR2 is YNNKEL in the germline V gene (reference sequence). V dropped 3 bases and J dropped 0 bases, with 17 bases sitting between them. The CDR3 sequence is 17 residues long. This receptor was obtained from a woman in her thirties or forties in good health. Material for sequencing was blood. The chain links TRBV3-1 (or the pseudogene TRBV3-2) to TRBJ1-1; TRBD1 is a possible D gene (6 bases). CDR3 nucleotide sequence: TGTGCCAGCAGCCATACCACAGGAGGGGGGTTGAACACTGAAGCTTTCTTT. Its translation: CASSHTTGGGLNTEAFF.